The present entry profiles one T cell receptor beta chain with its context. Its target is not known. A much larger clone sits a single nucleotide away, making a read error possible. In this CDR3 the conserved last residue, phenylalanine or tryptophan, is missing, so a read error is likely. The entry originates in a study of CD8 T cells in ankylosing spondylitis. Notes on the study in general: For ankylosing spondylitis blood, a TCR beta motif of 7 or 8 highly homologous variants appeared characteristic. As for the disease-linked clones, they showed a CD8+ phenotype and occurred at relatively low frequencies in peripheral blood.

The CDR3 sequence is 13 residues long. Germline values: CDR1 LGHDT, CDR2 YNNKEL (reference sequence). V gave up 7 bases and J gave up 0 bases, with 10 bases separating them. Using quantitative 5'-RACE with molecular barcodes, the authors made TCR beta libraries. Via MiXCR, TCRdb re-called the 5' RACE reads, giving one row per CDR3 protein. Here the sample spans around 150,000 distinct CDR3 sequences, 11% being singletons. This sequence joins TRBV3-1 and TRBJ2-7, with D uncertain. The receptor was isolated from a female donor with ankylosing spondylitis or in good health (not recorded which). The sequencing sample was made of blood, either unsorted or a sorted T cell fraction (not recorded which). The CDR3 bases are TGTGCCAGCACACACGACGGCTCCTACGAGCAGTACCTC. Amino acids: CASTHDGSYEQYL.